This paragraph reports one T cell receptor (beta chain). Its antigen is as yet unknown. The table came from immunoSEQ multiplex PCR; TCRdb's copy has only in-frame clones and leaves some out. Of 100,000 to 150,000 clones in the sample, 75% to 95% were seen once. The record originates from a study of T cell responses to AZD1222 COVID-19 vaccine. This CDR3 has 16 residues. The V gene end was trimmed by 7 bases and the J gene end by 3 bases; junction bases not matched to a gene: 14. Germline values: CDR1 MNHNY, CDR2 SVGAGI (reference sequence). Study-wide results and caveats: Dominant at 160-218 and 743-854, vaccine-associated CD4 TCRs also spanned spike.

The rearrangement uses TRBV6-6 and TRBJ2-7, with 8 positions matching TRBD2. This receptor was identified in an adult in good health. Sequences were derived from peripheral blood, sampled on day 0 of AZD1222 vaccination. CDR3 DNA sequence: TGTGCCAGCACCCGCCGGGGGGGGGAGAGGAACTACGAGCAGTACTTC. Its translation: CASTRRGGERNYEQYF.